One and the same sample provided the 3 T cell receptor beta chains below, sequenced in a study of monozygotic twins with inflammatory bowel disease. TCRdb reanalyzed the 5' RACE reads, giving one entry per CDR3 protein sequence and no DNA. In total, the table holds approximately 300,000 distinct CDR3 sequences. Sequencing used blood. These receptors were collected from a human donor with ulcerative colitis or Crohn's disease, or a healthy co-twin of an affected twin (not recorded which).

The chain recombines TRBV30 with TRBJ1-1. The CDR3 contains 12 residues. Germline CDR1 is GTSNPN and CDR2 is SVGIG (reference sequence). The chain's CDR3 is CAWRWGNTEAFF.

The chain couples TRBV10-3 to TRBJ2-2. The CDR3 totals 14 residues. CDR1 and CDR2 (germline): ENHRY, SYGVKD. CDR3 residues: CAISEATRPGELFF.

The genes are TRBV18 and TRBJ2-3. The CDR3 consists of 15 residues. From germline, CDR1 is KGHSH and CDR2 LQKENI. This CDR3 is CASSPRSQAKDTQYF.